The 21 T cell receptor beta chains below all came from one sample that was sequenced in a study of Graves' ophthalmopathy and Graves' hyperthyroidism. TCR beta CDR3 regions were amplified from RNA transcripts. Scientists carried out first-round RT-PCR using HTBI primers and then a second-round multiplex PCR. TCRdb called the multiplex PCR reads again in MiXCR, with one record for every CDR3 protein. The table has about 600,000 distinct CDR3 sequences, under 45% seen once. Sequenced sample: peripheral blood or thyroid tissue (not recorded which). These receptors came from an adult man with Graves' hyperthyroidism.

There are many counts of this clonotype. The rearrangement links TRBV24-1 to TRBJ1-2; D is perhaps TRBD1 (5 bases). V lost 4 bases to trimming and J lost 2 bases, with 13 bases between them. Germline lookup yields CDR1 KGHDR and CDR2 SFDVKD. The CDR3 sequence is 15 residues long. The CDR3 DNA follows: TGTGCCACCAGTGACCGGGACGGAAGCAACTATGGCTACACCTTC. This translates into CATSDRDGSNYGYTF.

The chain has TRBV5-1 and TRBJ1-2; a weak D match, TRBD1 (6 bases). CDR3 length: 13 amino acids. Trimming shortened V by 2 bases and J by 4 bases, and 9 bases separated the two germline ends. Germline V gene lookup returns CDR1 SGHRS and CDR2 YFSETQ. CDR3 protein: CASSFPGAYGYTF. CDR3 DNA: TGCGCCAGCAGCTTCCCAGGGGCCTATGGCTACACCTTC. Looking up the rest from reference TRBV5-1 and TRBJ1-2 gives the full variable domain: KAGVTQTPRYLIKTRGQQVTLSCSPISGHRSVSWYQQTPGQGLQFLFEYFSETQRNKGNFPGRFSGRQFSNSRSEMNVSTLELGDSALYLCASSFPGAYGYTFGSGTRLTVV.

There are many counts of this clonotype. The V call is TRBV10-3, the J call TRBJ1-1, with D possibly matching TRBD1 (6 bases). V was trimmed by 3 bases and J by 0 bases, leaving 8 bases between them. The CDR3 has 14 amino acids. The germline gives CDR1 ENHRY, CDR2 SYGVKD. In DNA form, the CDR3 reads TGTGCCATCAGTGAAGGGACATTGAACACTGAAGCTTTCTTT. Its translation: CAISEGTLNTEAFF.

The gene calls are TRBV25-1 and TRBJ2-7; 9 bases match TRBD1. The V segment lost 4 bases and the J segment 2 bases; nucleotides outside the gene matches: 15. The length of the CDR3 is 18 residues. CDR1 is MGHDK, CDR2 SYGVNS, per germline. CDR3 DNA: TGTGCCAGCAGTGCTAGGCCGATACCGGGACAGGGTCCCTACGAGCAGTACTTC. Amino acid sequence: CASSARPIPGQGPYEQYF.

For this clonotype: The junction differs from germline at one of its ends, possibly a read error. The chain is built from TRBV5-1 and TRBJ1-1, with 10 nucleotides matching TRBD1. The CDR3 is made up of 16 amino acids. The V gene's germline CDR1 is SGHRS and CDR2 YFSETQ. In DNA, the CDR3 is TGCGCCAGCAGCTCGACGACAGGGGGCGTGTACACTGGAGCTTTCTTT. Translating gives CASSSTTGGVYTGAFF.

In its sample, this clonotype was seen a few times. The CDR3 bases are TGTGCCATCAGTGAGTCAGGGGTATACACAGATACGCAGTATTTT. This encodes CAISESGVYTDTQYF. The V call is TRBV10-3, the J call TRBJ2-3; TRBD1 is a possible D gene (5 bases). This CDR3 has 15 residues. From germline, CDR1 is ENHRY and CDR2 SYGVKD. V dropped 0 bases and J dropped 2 bases, with 9 bases sitting between them.

The chain recombines TRBV2 with TRBJ1-4; TRBD1 aligns across 8 bases. The CDR3 is made up of 15 amino acids. With 4 bases clipped from V and 7 bases from J, the junction kept 8 bases outside the gene matches. The germline gives CDR1 SNHLY, CDR2 FYNNEI. This CDR3 reads CASSALGQGVEKLFF. The CDR3 DNA follows: TGTGCCAGCAGTGCGCTCGGACAGGGTGTTGAAAAACTGTTTTTT.

This clonotype was observed a handful of times. This sequence joins TRBV20-1 and TRBJ1-6, with 7 bases matching TRBD1. Unmatched junction bases numbered 10, after V lost 4 bases and J lost 10 bases. CDR1 and CDR2 from the germline V gene are DFQATT and SNEGSKA (reference sequence). This CDR3 is 14 amino acids long. The CDR3 DNA reads as TGCAGTGCTACCCGGGACCCGACAGGGTCACCCCTCCACTTT. It yields the protein CSATRDPTGSPLHF.

The chain has TRBV7-2 and TRBJ1-1; TRBD1 is a possible D gene (6 bases). The germline CDR1 and CDR2 sequences are SGHTA and FQGNSA. The CDR3 length is 13 residues. The V and J ends lost 5 bases and 7 bases respectively, with 14 bases between them. The CDR3 sequence is CASSPYRVDEAFF. CDR3 DNA sequence: TGTGCCAGCAGCCCTTACAGGGTGGATGAAGCTTTCTTT.

This clonotype was counted ten times or more. The chain employs TRBV7-9 and TRBJ1-2; D call uncertain. Germline CDR1 SEHNR, CDR2 FQNEAQ (reference sequence). Between the trimmed V and J ends, which lost 3 bases and 0 bases, there was a span of 8 bases. The CDR3 has 14 residues. CDR3 bases: TGTGCCAGCAGCTTGATGCAAGCTAACTATGGCTACACCTTC. The encoded protein is CASSLMQANYGYTF.

V and J are TRBV10-3 and TRBJ1-5; weak D call: TRBD1 (6 bases). Trimming shortened V by 4 bases and J by 4 bases, and 11 bases separated the two germline ends. The CDR3 loop spans 14 amino acids. Germline CDR1 and CDR2: ENHRY and SYGVKD. The CDR3 DNA reads as TGTGCCATCAGTGTTGGGGGCATAAATCAGCCCCAGCATTTT. Protein sequence: CAISVGGINQPQHF.

This clonotype was picked up many times. V and J are TRBV10-3 and TRBJ2-7; the match to TRBD2 covers 7 bases. J lost 6 bases, V lost 4 bases, and 6 bases had no gene match. CDR3 size: 13 residues. In germline, CDR1 is ENHRY, CDR2 SYGVKD. For the CDR3, the DNA is TGTGCCATCAGTGGCACGGGAGGTTCCGAGCAGTACTTC. Residues: CAISGTGGSEQYF.

This clonotype was seen many times. J is TRBJ2-6 and V is TRBV6-1; D gene ambiguous. V was shortened by 1 base and J by 0 bases, with 4 bases between the two germline ends. The V gene's germline CDR1 is MNHNS and CDR2 SASEGT. The CDR3 is 15 amino acids. For the CDR3, the DNA is TGTGCCAGCAGTGAAGAAAGCTCTGGGGCCAACGTCCTGACTTTC. Its protein is CASSEESSGANVLTF.

This sequence joins TRBV25-1 and TRBJ1-1, with D perhaps matching TRBD1 (6 bases). The V gene's germline CDR1 is MGHDK and CDR2 SYGVNS. The V end lost 4 bases, the J end lost 0 bases, and 21 bases lay between the germline ends. This CDR3 has 18 amino acids. The CDR3 nucleotides read TGTGCCAGCAGTGCTAGTCGCCCAGGGGCATCCATGAACACTGAAGCTTTCTTT. Amino acid sequence: CASSASRPGASMNTEAFF.

There are many counts of this clonotype. This rearrangement joins TRBV25-1 to TRBJ1-1; D is ambiguous. Germline CDR1 MGHDK, CDR2 SYGVNS. The CDR3 totals 13 residues. The V and J ends lost 4 bases and 1 base respectively, with 7 bases between them. The CDR3 nucleotides read TGTGCCAGCAGTGGGTTCAGGAACACTGAAGCTTTCTTT. It codes for CASSGFRNTEAFF.

On this clonotype itself: A much larger clone is a single base away; this may be a read error. The gene calls are TRBV13 and TRBJ1-1, with D hard to call. Trimming left V 3 bases short and J 4 bases short, with 9 bases between. The germline gives CDR1 PRHDT, CDR2 FYEKMQ (reference sequence). The CDR3 runs 13 residues. CDR3 nucleotides: TGTGCCAGCAGCTTCATGGAGAGCACTGAAGCTTTCTTT. This translates into CASSFMESTEAFF.

V is TRBV12-3 or TRBV12-4 and J is TRBJ1-5, with unresolved D. This CDR3 is built from 13 residues. Trimming left V 3 bases short and J 11 bases short, with 14 bases between. The CDR3 bases are TGTGCCAGCAGTTTGGGCAGCGGAGAGACCCAGCATTTT. Protein product: CASSLGSGETQHF.

This clonotype was seen more than once but under ten times. A much larger clone lies a single base off, so this may be a read error. J is TRBJ2-5 and V is TRBV7-9, with D perhaps matching TRBD1 or TRBD2 (5 bases each). The assigned J gene may be wrong: the sequence end matches TRBJ2-7 better. CDR3 length: 14 residues. The germline gives CDR1 SEHNR, CDR2 FQNEAQ (reference sequence). CDR3 sequence: CANSPEGRYYEQYF. In nucleotides, the CDR3 is TGTGCCAACAGCCCTGAGGGACGATACTACGAGCAGTACTTC.

This clonotype was detected many times. The V and J genes are TRBV7-6 and TRBJ1-2, with 8 bases identical to TRBD1. Germline-derived CDR1 and CDR2 are SGHVS and FNYEAQ. Losses at the gene ends were 5 bases for V and 4 bases for J; bases not matched to a gene: 3. This CDR3 is 13 amino acids long. The CDR3 loop is CASSVGQAYGYTF. DNA of the CDR3: TGTGCCAGCAGCGTGGGACAGGCCTATGGCTACACCTTC.

The chain joins TRBV6-1 to TRBJ1-5, with 7 nucleotides matching TRBD1. The CDR3 has 14 residues. Trimming at V came to 6 bases and at J to 5 bases, leaving 7 bases not matched to a gene. CDR1 is MNHNS, CDR2 SASEGT, per germline. In DNA, the CDR3 is TGTGCCAGCAGAACAGGGGTGGGTCATCAGCCCCAGCATTTT. Translated: CASRTGVGHQPQHF.

The rearrangement joins TRBV19 to TRBJ2-2; D is possibly TRBD1 (6 bases). Germline CDR1 LNHDA, CDR2 SQIVND (reference sequence). V was pared by 6 bases and J by 6 bases, with 14 bases between. This CDR3 is 14 amino acids long. The CDR3 spells CASSSGQSSGELFF. The CDR3 bases are TGTGCCAGTAGCTCGGGACAATCGTCCGGGGAGCTGTTTTTT.